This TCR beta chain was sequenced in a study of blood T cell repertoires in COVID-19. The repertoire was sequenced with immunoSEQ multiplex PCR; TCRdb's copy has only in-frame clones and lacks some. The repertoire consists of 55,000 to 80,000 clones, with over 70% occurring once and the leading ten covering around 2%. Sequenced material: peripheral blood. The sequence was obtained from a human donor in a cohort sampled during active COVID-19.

The CDR3 region is CASSPRTGGEAFF. The CDR3 DNA reads TGTGCCAGCAGTCCGCGAACAGGGGGGGAAGCTTTCTTT. This chain connects TRBV12-3 or TRBV12-4 to TRBJ1-1, with TRBD1 matching over 8 bases. CDR3 length: 13 residues. After removal of 5 bases from V and 8 bases from J, the junction contained 7 bases not matched to a gene.